This T cell receptor beta chain was sequenced during a study of glioma-infiltrating T cells. TCR alpha and beta CDR3 regions were amplified from RNA using iRepertoire nested multiplex PCR. TCRdb independently ran MiXCR on the multiplex PCR reads; one entry per CDR3 protein. This table holds about 190,000 distinct CDR3 sequences, approximately 30% found once. Trimming cost V 3 bases and J 1 base, with 7 bases left between them. Germline CDR1 reads SGHTA; CDR2 reads FQGNSA. There are 15 residues in the CDR3. This clonotype occurred many times. What was sequenced was glioma tissue, nonneoplastic brain tissue, or PBMCs (not recorded which). This receptor was identified in a human donor with low-grade glioma or glioblastoma, undergoing nonglioma brain surgery, or in good health (not recorded which). The chain is built from TRBV7-2 and TRBJ2-6; D uncertain. The DNA for the CDR3 is TGTGCCAGCAGCTTCCAAGGTTCTGGGGCCAACGTCCTGACTTTC. The encoded protein is CASSFQGSGANVLTF. Variable domain in full (rest from reference TRBV7-2 and TRBJ2-6): GAGVSQSPSNKVTEKGKDVELRCDPISGHTALYWYRQSLGQGLEFLIYFQGNSAPDKSGLPSDRFSAERTGGSVSTLTIQRTQQEDSAVYLCASSFQGSGANVLTFGAGSRLTVL.